This TCR beta chain was captured in a study of T cell responses to AZD1222 COVID-19 vaccine (dated by TCRdb to 2020 to 2023). Regarding the study in general: Because spike-specific TCR depth and breadth did not differ between the two schedules, AZD1222 recipients who got a second dose at roughly 4 weeks were pooled with those who got a second dose at roughly 12 weeks. Trial participants were enrolled into age subgroups of 18-55, 56-69 and 70-plus years, which contained around 140, 26 and 57 TCR-sequenced participants, respectively. A total of just over 230 trial participants underwent TCR sequencing, of whom 200 to 220 had received two doses of AZD1222 and roughly 26 had received two doses of the MenACWY control vaccine.

The study at large found these results: Reportedly, almost half of the unique spike-specific TCRs recognized epitopes lying outside the regions that are mutated in the B.1.351 and B.1.1.7 variants. In the small 56-69-year group, the increase in depth fell short of significance, most likely because of low power. Conclusions about previously exposed vaccinees are limited, since just a handful of AZD1222 recipients were seropositive for SARS-CoV-2 at baseline. CD4 TCRs associated with the vaccine covered the entire spike protein, and the dominant responses were in regions 160-218 and 743-854. After two AZD1222 doses, both the breadth and the depth of spike-specific TCRs were significantly higher than at day 0 and than in MenACWY recipients. Most participants were white British and females outnumbered males, and the authors suggested that clonal diversity may have been underestimated. No day 14 peak-response samples were available, so repertoires were characterized only after the peak T cell response.

A single count supports this clone. The clone's antigen remains unknown. Per-base quality was not reported, and no clone a single base away is much larger than it. The sample's time point label is to be understood as: baseline before first vaccination. Vaccinee samples came from UK trials COV001 and COV002, including a single-blind randomized controlled phase 2/3 trial of AZD1222 (ChAdOx1 nCoV-19) in healthy adults. Trial participant PBMC samples were collected at day 0 and day 28 after the second dose for TCRbeta chain sequencing. The CDR3 regions of human TCRbeta chains were analyzed by immunosequencing. On the authors' methods: Repertoire TCRs were matched against a reference library of SARS-CoV-2-specific TCRs generated with the MIRA antigen-specificity platform. Breadth meant the fraction of unique TCRs that were SARS-CoV-2-associated, whereas depth meant the fraction of total T cells that were SARS-CoV-2-associated. Using the MIRA data, each spike-specific TCR was assigned both to the spike region to which the TCR was reactive and to a CD4 or CD8 class. Log10-transformed breadth and depth values were compared by one-way ANOVA with Sidak's multiple comparisons tests. As stored in TCRdb, this immuneACCESS dataset retains in-frame rearrangements with V and J assigned. A fraction of the clones does not appear; measured against another copy, unresolved V genes explain less than half of the discrepancy, and the remainder lacks a known reason. V and J calls and clone size follow that table, whereas D and trimming were derived from the DNA. The sample yields fewer than 150,000 clones; approximately 89% were counted once. The top ten clones comprise approximately 4.5% of the sample.

The receptor's source is an adult in good health. Sequenced material: peripheral blood, taken on day 0 of AZD1222 vaccination.

The nucleotides read TGTGCCAGCTCACCAAGAACAATCCGGGACAGGTCGTGGGTCTATGGCTACACCTTC. This codes for CASSPRTIRDRSWVYGYTF. The V gene is TRBV18 and the J gene is TRBJ1-2; 8 central bases correspond to TRBD1. Taken from cysteine to phenylalanine, the CDR3 has 19 residues. Just the 57-base CDR3 DNA is kept, in frame starting at base 1. V ends up 2 bases short and J 4 bases short, with an unmatched junction base count of 18. As encoded in the germline V gene, CDR1 is KGHSH while CDR2 is LQKENI.